The clone carrying this T cell receptor beta chain came up once. Its specificity is unknown. The data are from a study of shared clonotypes between healthy human individuals. Notes on the study in general: Limited genetic and exposure-history diversity came from having few donors. Generation probability values for non-shared clonotypes were lower than those for clonotypes shared by all four donors.

CD45RO-negative, CCR7-selected cells formed the naive CD8 fraction, which excluded terminally differentiated effector memory CD45RA+ cells. V lost 3 bases and J 4 bases, leaving 12 bases between the germline ends. CDR3 length equals 14 residues. CDR1 is KGHSH, CDR2 LQKENI, per germline. Using approximately 200 ng DNA, 32,000 or so T cell genomes, the sorted-subset replicate PCRs were run. The table came from immunoSEQ multiplex PCR; TCRdb's copy has only in-frame clones and leaves some out. The repertoire holds around 2.1 million clones, 85% to 95% seen once, with over 1.5% in the top ten. The receptor was derived from a man aged 18 to 29 in good health. Some clones in this sample may be carry-over from other donors' samples. The sample consisted of naive CD8+ T cells from PBMCs. The genes are TRBV18 and TRBJ2-5, with a tentative D call TRBD1 (5 bases). CDR3 in amino acids: CASSPGVQGETQYF. In nucleotides, the CDR3 is TGTGCCAGCTCACCTGGGGTTCAGGGAGAGACCCAGTACTTC.